The 6 T cell receptor beta chains listed next were all sequenced from one sample in a study of cytomegalovirus exposure and HLA in healthy donors. A multiplex PCR was run with 60 Vbeta primers and 13 Jbeta primers. Only in-frame clones appear in the TCRdb table, and some are missing; sequencing was by immunoSEQ multiplex PCR. Here the sample spans around 40,000 clones, about three quarters being singletons. Source material: PBMCs. The receptor source for this set is a woman aged 25-40 years in good health and CMV-seronegative.

The chain joins TRBV2 to TRBJ2-7; 7 bases are a match to TRBD1. The CDR3 totals 19 residues. Looked up from germline, CDR1 is SNHLY and CDR2 is FYNNEI. V trimming: 6 bases; J trimming: 3 bases; junction bases outside the gene matches: 23. DNA for the CDR3: TGTGCCAGCAGCCAAATTCAACCGGCGGACAGGTTCTACGTCTACGAGCAGTACTTC. It codes for CASSQIQPADRFYVYEQYF.

The CDR3 sequence is CASKPTGGAWGRPQHF. CDR3 nucleotides: TGTGCCAGCAAACCGACAGGGGGTGCTTGGGGTCGGCCCCAGCATTTT. This chain uses TRBV6-6 with TRBJ1-5; 9 bases fit TRBD1. V shed 7 bases, J shed 9 bases, and the junction held 16 bases outside the gene matches. Germline V gene data show CDR1 as MNHNY and CDR2 as SVGAGI (reference sequence). CDR3 length: 16 residues.

Here the CDR3 DNA reads TGCAGTGCTAGTGGTAGTTTTGAGCAGTTCTTC. Its translation: CSASGSFEQFF. This sequence joins TRBV20-1 and TRBJ2-1; D gene ambiguous. V was trimmed by 3 bases and J by 9 bases, leaving 9 bases between them. Looked up from germline, CDR1 is DFQATT and CDR2 is SNEGSKA (reference sequence). The CDR3 is 11 amino acids.

The chain joins TRBV9 to TRBJ2-1; D not certain. Germline CDR1 is SGDLS and CDR2 is YYNGEE. This CDR3 spans 15 amino acids. Deletions cut 2 bases from V and 0 bases from J, with 9 bases between. The CDR3: CASSVDSTSYNEQFF. For the CDR3, the DNA is TGTGCCAGCAGCGTTGACTCAACCTCCTACAATGAGCAGTTCTTC.

This chain joins TRBV6-5 and TRBJ1-1, with TRBD1 as a possible D gene (6 bases). The germline V gene encodes CDR1 MNHEY and CDR2 SVGAGI. The germline V and J ends were trimmed by 2 bases and 5 bases, with 15 bases remaining between them. The CDR3 is 15 residues long. CDR3 amino acids: CASSYGLGGGTEAFF. CDR3 bases: TGTGCCAGCAGTTACGGGTTAGGGGGTGGGACTGAAGCTTTCTTT.

V and J are TRBV28 and TRBJ2-7; D not certain. The ends were cut back, 4 bases at V and 0 bases at J, with 19 bases in the middle. Germline loops: CDR1 MDHEN, CDR2 SYDVKM. This CDR3 has 17 residues. The CDR3 protein is CASSYTLDSVGSYEQYF. CDR3 DNA: TGTGCCAGCAGTTATACGCTTGACTCAGTTGGCTCCTACGAGCAGTACTTC. The variable domain in full, with the rest retrieved from reference TRBV28 and TRBJ2-7, is DVKVTQSSRYLVKRTGEKVFLECVQDMDHENMFWYRQDPGLGLRLIYFSYDVKMKEKGDIPEGYSVSREKKERFSLILESASTNQTSMYLCASSYTLDSVGSYEQYFGPGTRLTVT.